This entry features one T cell receptor beta chain sequence. Its specificity is unknown. Using immunoSEQ multiplex PCR, the repertoire was profiled, and TCRdb retains in-frame clones only, with some absent. The repertoire holds some 80,000 clones, with 75% to 90% as singletons. These data are taken from a study of a mutant IDH1 vaccine in newly diagnosed glioma. Study summary: Eight vaccinations were given in weeks 1, 3, 5, 7, 11, 15, 19 and 23. Vaccination followed radiotherapy alone by 4-6 weeks, or accompanied temozolomide cycles.

The sample's time point: week 23, last vaccination. Each dose of the vaccine consisted of 300 ug of mutant IDH1 20-mer peptide, with topical imiquimod. The study's findings and limits: Changes in the top peripheral T cell clonotypes seemingly had no bearing on pseudoprogression.

CDR1 and CDR2 from the germline V gene are SGHDT and YYEEEE. The germline V and J ends were trimmed by 0 bases and 4 bases, with 11 bases remaining between them. There are 15 residues in the CDR3. The sequence derives from a woman in her forties or fifties with glioma. This rearrangement joins TRBV5-6 to TRBJ1-5, with D maybe TRBD1 (5 bases). The starting material was PBMCs, obtained from a glioma patient whose treatment included an IDH1 peptide vaccine. The CDR3 region has the DNA TGTGCCAGCAGCTTGGGGGACGGGGAAAATCAGCCCCAGCATTTT. Its protein is CASSLGDGENQPQHF.